This TCR beta chain is from a study of blood T cell repertoires in COVID-19. Study at large: Sample material is recorded as cDNA or gDNA derived from T cells, B-cell-depleted T cells, or PBMCs.

TCRdb keeps only in-frame clones here, not all; method: immunoSEQ multiplex PCR. The sample consists of about 40,000 clones, about 90% of them appearing once. For this clone: One junction end does not reproduce the germline sequence, and a read error may be involved.

The sequence came from a man aged 55-75 years with acute or convalescent COVID-19. Sequenced: peripheral blood.

The DNA of the CDR3 is TGCGCCAGCAGCTTAAATGACAGAATATTAACCCTATCCCTCTTC. This sequence encodes CASSLNDRILTLSLF. This sequence joins TRBV5-1 and TRBJ2-1; weak D call: TRBD1 (5 bases). CDR1 is SGHRS, CDR2 YFSETQ, per germline. The CDR3 extends over 15 amino acids.